This TCR beta chain was observed in a study of blood T cell repertoires in COVID-19. Study overall: Material from acute and convalescent COVID-19 was sourced from the United States, Italy and Spain. Sources were T cells, B-cell-depleted T cells, or PBMCs; the material itself was cDNA or gDNA.

As handled by the study authors: Reference gene primers were amplified, and this amplification served to estimate nucleated cell counts. Method: immunoSEQ multiplex PCR; TCRdb's copy keeps in-frame clones and lacks some. V and J calls and clone size follow that table, whereas D and trimming were derived from the DNA. This table has under 55,000 clones, more than 80% appearing once. V was clipped by 5 bases and J by 1 base, with 16 bases between them. This CDR3 comprises 16 residues. CDR1 KGHSH and CDR2 LQKENI come from the germline V gene. The TCR comes from a human donor in a cohort sampled during active COVID-19. The sequencing sample was made of peripheral blood. The chain recombines TRBV18 with TRBJ2-3, with a tentative D call TRBD1 (6 bases). The CDR3 sequence: CASSRTESGGTDTQYF. The CDR3 DNA reads TGTGCCAGCTCAAGGACAGAGTCCGGCGGCACAGATACGCAGTATTTT.